Shown below are 14 T cell receptor beta chains from a single sample sequenced in a study of CD8 T cells in Susac syndrome. An input of roughly 0.45 to 1 ug of RNA was subjected to reverse transcription using random hexamers. In TCRdb, the immunoSEQ multiplex PCR reads were re-called with MiXCR into one record per CDR3 protein. The sample holds over 350,000 distinct CDR3 sequences, around 85% seen once. The material sequenced was CD8+ T cells from PBMCs. Receptors were obtained from a human donor with multiple sclerosis.

This clonotype was observed a handful of times. This chain uses TRBV5-5 with TRBJ2-1; D perhaps matches TRBD1 (5 bases). Germline loops: CDR1 SGHKS, CDR2 YYEKEE (reference sequence). V lost 7 bases and J 4 bases, leaving 21 bases between the germline ends. CDR3 length: 16 amino acids. The CDR3 DNA is TGTGCCAGCTCCCCTCTGGGGCAGGGCCTTTACAATGAGCAGTTCTTC. It is translated as CASSPLGQGLYNEQFF.

V usage is TRBV15 and J usage is TRBJ1-2; TRBD1 is a possible D gene (5 bases). This CDR3 comprises 16 residues. Deletions cut 1 base from V and 2 bases from J, with 14 bases between. Looked up from germline, CDR1 is LNHNV and CDR2 is YYDKDF (reference sequence). CDR3 sequence: CATSRARGAGNYGYTF. DNA of the CDR3: TGTGCCACCAGCAGAGCACGGGGCGCTGGGAACTATGGCTACACCTTC. The whole variable domain, filled in from reference TRBV15 and TRBJ1-2, reads DAMVIQNPRYQVTQFGKPVTLSCSQTLNHNVMYWYQQKSSQAPKLLFHYYDKDFNNEADTPDNFQSRRPNTSFCFLDIRSPGLGDTAMYLCATSRARGAGNYGYTFGSGTRLTVV.

The chain uses TRBV6-5 and TRBJ2-1; 8 positions agree with TRBD2. Germline V gene sequence: CDR1 MNHEY, CDR2 SVGAGI. V shed 2 bases and J 5 bases; nucleotides not matched to a gene: 5. The CDR3 contains 15 residues. The CDR3 is CASSYGLAGDNEQFF. In DNA, the CDR3 is TGTGCCAGCAGTTACGGCCTAGCGGGTGACAATGAGCAGTTCTTC.

A single count supports this clonotype. This chain connects TRBV27 to TRBJ1-2, with D uncertain. Trimming took off 3 bases at V and 5 bases at J, with 10 bases between the two ends. CDR3 length: 13 amino acids. CDR1 is MNHEY, CDR2 SMNVEV, per germline (reference sequence). CDR3 DNA: TGTGCCAGCAGTTTTGGAAAGCGGTATGGCTACACCTTC. Protein product: CASSFGKRYGYTF.

This sequence joins TRBV12-3 or TRBV12-4 and TRBJ1-1; no definite D call. The V and J ends lost 4 bases and 3 bases respectively, with 9 bases between them. The CDR3 has 13 amino acids. In DNA, the CDR3 is TGTGCCAGCAGTTATGCCCGGGACACTGAAGCTTTCTTT. It yields the protein CASSYARDTEAFF.

This chain uses TRBV29-1 with TRBJ1-2; D ambiguous. The CDR3 runs 15 residues. Germline lookup yields CDR1 SQVTM and CDR2 ANQGSEA. The V end was cut by 0 bases, the J end by 2 bases, with 13 bases between. The CDR3 region has the DNA TGCAGCGTTGAAGATTTTCGTAGGCCCAACTATGGCTACACCTTC. Amino acid sequence: CSVEDFRRPNYGYTF.

The V and J genes are TRBV2 and TRBJ2-6; D unresolved. From germline, CDR1 is SNHLY and CDR2 FYNNEI. The CDR3 runs 12 residues. With 6 bases removed from V and 4 bases from J, the gap between germline ends came to 4 bases. DNA of the CDR3: TGTGCCAGCAGGAACGGGGCCAACGTCCTGACTTTC. Protein: CASRNGANVLTF.

The chain couples TRBV10-3 to TRBJ1-1, with a tentative D call TRBD1 (5 bases). CDR3 size: 13 residues. The V gene lost 3 bases and the J gene lost 5 bases, with 10 bases spanning the gap. Germline CDR1 ENHRY, CDR2 SYGVKD. The DNA of the CDR3 is TGTGCCATCAGTGACGGGGGTGGAACTGAAGCTTTCTTT. Its protein product is CAISDGGGTEAFF.

This rearrangement joins TRBV27 to TRBJ1-2; TRBD1 aligns across 7 bases. The CDR3 runs to 15 residues. Germline loops: CDR1 MNHEY, CDR2 SMNVEV (reference sequence). V was clipped by 0 bases and J by 6 bases; unmatched bases: 7. CDR3 nucleotides: TGTGCCAGCAGTTTATCCCCCGGACAGGTCAATGGCTACACCTTC. Protein product: CASSLSPGQVNGYTF.

The rearrangement links TRBV5-1 to TRBJ2-1, with a weak D call TRBD1 (5 bases). The germline V gene encodes CDR1 SGHRS and CDR2 YFSETQ. Trimming left V 0 bases short and J 2 bases short, with 15 bases between. The CDR3 extends over 17 amino acids. CDR3 coding DNA: TGCGCCAGCAGCTTGGCCGAGCAGGGTACGGCCTACAATGAGCAGTTCTTC. Translating it yields CASSLAEQGTAYNEQFF.

The chain carries TRBV6-5 and TRBJ1-1; no clear D gene. The CDR3 consists of 16 residues. Germline V gives CDR1 MNHEY, CDR2 SVGAGI. Trimming stripped 0 bases from V and 5 bases from J, with 16 bases between. CDR3 in amino acids: CASSYSLLGKETEAFF. DNA for the CDR3: TGTGCCAGCAGTTACTCCCTTTTGGGGAAGGAAACTGAAGCTTTCTTT.

This chain connects TRBV28 to TRBJ2-1; 9 bases map to TRBD1. The germline gives CDR1 MDHEN, CDR2 SYDVKM. There are 14 residues in the CDR3. Trimming removed 5 bases from V and 8 bases from J; junction bases left unmatched: 7. The CDR3 is CASSNRGQADEQFF. CDR3 in DNA: TGTGCCAGCAGTAACAGGGGGCAAGCCGATGAGCAGTTCTTC.

The CDR3 region has the DNA TGTGCCAGCAGCTTACACAGGGGGTACACTGAAGCTTTCTTT. Residues: CASSLHRGYTEAFF. The V call is TRBV14, the J call TRBJ1-1; 8 bases align to TRBD1. Trimming at V came to 5 bases and at J to 3 bases, leaving 5 bases not matched to a gene. Looked up from germline, CDR1 is SGHDN and CDR2 is FVKESK. CDR3 length: 14 amino acids.

V gene TRBV27 combines with J gene TRBJ2-1, with TRBD1 as a possible D gene (6 bases). The CDR3 totals 14 residues. CDR1 and CDR2 from the germline V gene are MNHEY and SMNVEV (reference sequence). V gave up 8 bases and J gave up 0 bases, with 11 bases separating them. The CDR3 region is CASWVGGSYNEQFF. CDR3 bases: TGTGCCAGCTGGGTAGGGGGCTCCTACAATGAGCAGTTCTTC.